Described below is a single TCR beta chain sequence and its context. Its target is unknown. A much larger clone sits a single nucleotide away, making a read error possible. Production of TCR beta cDNA used around 500 ng total RNA together with a constant-region primer. Generation of the TCR beta libraries relied on three nested multiplex PCR rounds using slightly modified ARM-PCR. Forward primers for TRBV1-TRBV30 and a C-beta reverse primer served the first two PCR rounds, at roughly 10 cycles each. TCRdb passed the multiplex PCR reads through MiXCR, listing each CDR3 protein once. Of hundreds of thousands of distinct CDR3 sequences listed, about three fifths are singletons. The data were taken from a study of tumor-infiltrating lymphocytes in primary liver carcinoma. Looking at the study overall: The cohort included men and women aged 30 to 69 years.

The CDR3 is made up of 11 amino acids. Trimming stripped 6 bases from V and 8 bases from J, with 8 bases between. Study-wide findings and caveats: Blood fell significantly below tumors in its top-250-clone fraction (p = 0.039).

Extraction also yielded germline DNA, while blood RNA was obtained from unsorted whole blood. What was sequenced was peripheral blood. V is TRBV12-3 or TRBV12-4 and J is TRBJ2-1; D not certain. This receptor was identified in a woman under 40 with primary liver carcinoma and hepatitis B virus infection. CDR3 sequence reads: CASSLDHEQFF. The CDR3 nucleotides are TGTGCCAGCAGCCTCGACCATGAGCAGTTCTTC.